This T cell receptor (beta chain) originates from a study of post-analysis software for immune sequencing data. About the research overall: Secondary progressive, relapsing-remitting and progressive-relapsing multiple sclerosis were among the included disease courses. Study results and caveats: Co-batched samples clustered tightly together by F measure. Included in a set of 5 or 6 TRBV segments more frequent in patients than controls were TRBV5-6, TRBV5-1 and TRBV20-1. People with multiple sclerosis had a significantly lower normalized Chao1 diversity than controls did.

Incorporated into the TCR beta cDNA libraries were unique molecular identifiers, which served to reduce PCR and sequencing biases. The authors obtained roughly 0.5 million cDNA molecules from approximately 0.95 to 9.8 million T cells. TCRdb re-derived calls from the PCR reads in MiXCR, one entry per CDR3 protein. This sample has about 540,000 distinct CDR3 sequences, with around 34% found just once. CDR1 is SQVTM and CDR2 is ANQGSEA in the germline V gene. V was shortened by 6 bases and J by 5 bases, with 19 bases between the two germline ends. The CDR3 is 14 residues long. To note about this clonotype: Its antigen is not known.

This chain connects TRBV29-1 to TRBJ1-2; unclear D gene. This clonotype was obtained from a girl aged 2-17 years with multiple sclerosis. The sample consisted of blood. CDR3 sequence: CSVVTEISLYGYTF. CDR3 bases: TGCAGCGTAGTCACAGAGATATCCCTATATGGCTACACCTTC.